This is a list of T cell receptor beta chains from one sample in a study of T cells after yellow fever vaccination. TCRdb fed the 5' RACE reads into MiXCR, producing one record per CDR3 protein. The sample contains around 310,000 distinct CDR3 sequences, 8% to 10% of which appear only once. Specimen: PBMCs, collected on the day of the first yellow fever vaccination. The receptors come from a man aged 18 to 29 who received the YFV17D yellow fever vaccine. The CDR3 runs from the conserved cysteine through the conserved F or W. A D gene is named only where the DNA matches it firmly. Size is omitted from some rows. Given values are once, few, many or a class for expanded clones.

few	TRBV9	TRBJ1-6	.	CASSALGSSYNSPLHF	TGTGCCAGCAGTGCTCTAGGGAGCTCCTATAATTCACCCCTCCACTTT
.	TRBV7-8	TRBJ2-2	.	CASSLGGGVGTGELFF	TGTGCCAGCAGCTTAGGAGGCGGGGTGGGCACCGGGGAGCTGTTTTTT
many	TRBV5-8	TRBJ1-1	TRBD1	CASSIYTGAMNTEAFF	TGTGCCAGCAGCATATACACAGGGGCCATGAACACTGAAGCTTTCTTT
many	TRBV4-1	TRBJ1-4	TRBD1	CASRISGTVNEKLFF	TGCGCCAGCAGAATATCCGGGACAGTTAATGAAAAACTGTTTTTT
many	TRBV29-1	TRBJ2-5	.	CSVEGQPWETQYF	TGCAGCGTTGAAGGACAGCCTTGGGAGACCCAGTACTTC
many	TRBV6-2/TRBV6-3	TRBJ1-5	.	CASGSNQPQHF	TGTGCCAGCGGGAGCAATCAGCCCCAGCATTTT
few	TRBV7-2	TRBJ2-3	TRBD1	CASSLVGRDRVADTQYF	TGTGCCAGCAGCTTAGTAGGCCGGGACAGGGTGGCAGATACGCAGTATTTT
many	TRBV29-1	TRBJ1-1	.	CSVDGNTEAFF	TGCAGCGTCGACGGGAACACTGAAGCTTTCTTT
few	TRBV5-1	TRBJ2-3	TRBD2	CASSPWGGSTDTQYF	TGCGCCAGCAGCCCCTGGGGGGGGAGCACAGATACGCAGTATTTT
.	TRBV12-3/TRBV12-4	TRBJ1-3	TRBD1	CASSLRDRENSGNTIYF	TGTGCCAGCAGTTTAAGGGACAGGGAGAATTCTGGAAACACCATATATTTT